This TCR beta chain was identified during a study of patients and donors after allogeneic stem cell transplantation. This clonotype appeared a few times. Using its own MiXCR run on the RT-PCR reads, TCRdb lists one record per CDR3 protein. The sample carries about 160,000 distinct CDR3 sequences, more than 20% recorded once. Germline CDR1 is LGHDT and CDR2 is YNNKEL (reference sequence). The CDR3 is made up of 17 amino acids. V was pared by 0 bases and J by 6 bases, with 17 bases between. Sequenced input: blood, either unsorted or a sorted T cell fraction (not recorded which). The receptor comes from a human donor who was either an allogeneic HSCT recipient or a stem cell or donor lymphocyte infusion donor (not recorded which). It is not recorded whose cells these are; they may come from a transplant donor. The genes are TRBV3-1 and TRBJ2-2; D might be TRBD2 (5 bases). CDR3 coding DNA: TGTGCCAGCAGCCAAGACCTACCCAAACTAGTTCCCGGGGAGCTGTTTTTT. As protein: CASSQDLPKLVPGELFF.